A selection of T cell receptor beta chains follows, all from one sample in a study of immune evolution from preneoplasia to lung adenocarcinoma. Measured with immunoSEQ multiplex PCR; TCRdb has only the in-frame clones, and not every one. Here the sample spans 30,000 to 45,000 clones, 74% being singletons. The sequenced material came from FFPE invasive lung adenocarcinoma tissue. The receptors here all came from a person aged 60 to 70 with lung adenocarcinoma. The CDR3 runs from the conserved cysteine through the conserved F or W. A D gene is named only where the DNA matches it firmly. Clone size is given for some rows only: seen once, a few or many times, or a class if the clone is expanded.

size: NA; D: TRBD2; V: TRBV5-1; J: TRBJ2-3; CDR3: CASTRGGSTDTQYF; DNA: TGCGCCAGCACCCGGGGAGGGAGCACAGATACGCAGTATTTT
size: NA; D: NA; V: TRBV30; J: TRBJ1-1; CDR3: CAWTLNTEAFF; DNA: TGTGCCTGGACCCTGAACACTGAAGCTTTCTTT
size: NA; D: NA; V: TRBV30; J: TRBJ1-4; CDR3: CAWSRQGATNEKLFF; DNA: TGTGCCTGGAGTCGACAAGGGGCAACTAATGAAAAACTGTTTTTT
size: once; D: TRBD2; V: TRBV29-1; J: TRBJ2-1; CDR3: CSVLSLAGNNEQFF; DNA: TGCAGCGTTTTGTCGCTAGCGGGTAACAATGAGCAGTTCTTC
size: NA; D: NA; V: TRBV11-2; J: TRBJ1-5; CDR3: CASSSGLDQPQHF; DNA: TGTGCCAGCAGCTCGGGTCTGGATCAGCCCCAGCATTTT
size: NA; D: NA; V: TRBV2; J: TRBJ2-7; CDR3: CASGRGGAVAYEQYF; DNA: TGTGCCAGCGGGCGAGGGGGAGCGGTTGCCTACGAGCAGTACTTC
size: NA; D: NA; V: TRBV19; J: TRBJ2-6; CDR3: CASSGTSGANVLTF; DNA: TGTGCCAGTAGCGGTACGTCTGGGGCCAACGTCCTGACTTTC
size: NA; D: NA; V: TRBV6-1; J: TRBJ2-7; CDR3: CASSPDGLYEQYF; DNA: TGTGCCAGCAGTCCTGACGGATTATACGAGCAGTACTTC
size: once; D: TRBD1; V: TRBV4-1; J: TRBJ1-3; CDR3: CASSQTRGNTIYF; DNA: TGCGCCAGCAGCCAGACCAGGGGGAACACCATATATTTT
size: NA; D: TRBD1; V: TRBV5-5; J: TRBJ2-5; CDR3: CASSPGGREQETQYF; DNA: TGTGCCAGCAGCCCAGGGGGCAGGGAGCAAGAGACCCAGTACTTC
size: NA; D: NA; V: TRBV18; J: TRBJ2-3; CDR3: CASSLRSVTDTQYF; DNA: TGTGCCAGCTCACTCCGATCGGTCACAGATACGCAGTATTTT
size: NA; D: TRBD2; V: TRBV5-1; J: TRBJ2-1; CDR3: CASSFMVLAGVPEQFF; DNA: TGCGCCAGCAGCTTTATGGTGTTAGCGGGAGTCCCCGAGCAGTTCTTC
size: NA; D: TRBD2; V: TRBV25-1; J: TRBJ2-4; CDR3: CASSGTSGIQYF; DNA: TGTGCCAGCAGTGGGACTAGCGGGATTCAGTACTTC
size: few; D: NA; V: TRBV29-1; J: TRBJ2-1; CDR3: CSDSSGTRIDEQFF; DNA: TGCAGCGACAGCTCCGGTACTAGAATCGATGAGCAGTTCTTC
size: hyperexpanded; D: NA; V: TRBV7-9; J: TRBJ2-7; CDR3: CASSLSVGTASYEQYF; DNA: TGTGCCAGCAGCTTAAGTGTGGGGACGGCCTCCTACGAGCAGTACTTC
size: few; D: NA; V: TRBV9; J: TRBJ1-1; CDR3: CASSVVPYTEAFF; DNA: TGTGCCAGCAGCGTAGTACCTTACACTGAAGCTTTCTTT
size: NA; D: TRBD1; V: TRBV7-2; J: TRBJ1-5; CDR3: CASSRDRVNQPQHF; DNA: TGTGCCAGCAGCCGAGACAGGGTCAATCAGCCCCAGCATTTT
size: NA; D: NA; V: TRBV11-3; J: TRBJ2-2; CDR3: CASSSGPGRELFF; DNA: TGTGCCAGCAGCTCGGGACCTGGTAGGGAGCTGTTTTTT
size: NA; D: TRBD1; V: TRBV28; J: TRBJ2-3; CDR3: CASSSPGQGAATQYF; DNA: TGTGCCAGCAGTTCCCCAGGACAGGGGGCCGCTACGCAGTATTTT
size: NA; D: TRBD2; V: TRBV11-2; J: TRBJ2-7; CDR3: CASSFRTSGRSDEQYF; DNA: TGTGCCAGCAGCTTCAGGACTAGCGGGAGAAGCGACGAGCAGTACTTC